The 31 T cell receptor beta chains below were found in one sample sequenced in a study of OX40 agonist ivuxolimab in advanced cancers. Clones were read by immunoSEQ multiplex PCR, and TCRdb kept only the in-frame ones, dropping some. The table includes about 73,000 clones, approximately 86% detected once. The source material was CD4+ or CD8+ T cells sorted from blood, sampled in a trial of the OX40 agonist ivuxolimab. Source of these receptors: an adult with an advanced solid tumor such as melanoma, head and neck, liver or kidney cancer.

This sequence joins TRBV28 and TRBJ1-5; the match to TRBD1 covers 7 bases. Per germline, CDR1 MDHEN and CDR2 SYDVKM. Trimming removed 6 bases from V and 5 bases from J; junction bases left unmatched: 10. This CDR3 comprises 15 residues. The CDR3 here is CASRPQGGDDQPQHF. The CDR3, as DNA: TGTGCCAGCAGACCTCAGGGGGGGGACGATCAGCCCCAGCATTTT.

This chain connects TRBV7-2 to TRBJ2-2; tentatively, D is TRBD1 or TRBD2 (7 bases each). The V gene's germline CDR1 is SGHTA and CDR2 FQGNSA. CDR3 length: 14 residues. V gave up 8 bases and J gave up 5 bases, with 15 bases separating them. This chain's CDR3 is CASSPGGATGELFF. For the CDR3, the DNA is TGTGCCAGCTCCCCAGGGGGGGCGACCGGGGAGCTGTTTTTT.

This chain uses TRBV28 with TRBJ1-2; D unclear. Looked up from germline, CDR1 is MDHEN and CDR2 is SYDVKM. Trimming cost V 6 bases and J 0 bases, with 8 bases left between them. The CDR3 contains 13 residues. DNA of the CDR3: TGTGCCAGCAGGAAGTTGCCTAACTATGGCTACACCTTC. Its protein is CASRKLPNYGYTF.

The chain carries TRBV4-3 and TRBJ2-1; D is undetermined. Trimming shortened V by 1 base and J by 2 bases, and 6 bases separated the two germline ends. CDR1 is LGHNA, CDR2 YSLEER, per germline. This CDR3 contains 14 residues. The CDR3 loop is CASSQVGPYNEQFF. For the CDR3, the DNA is TGCGCCAGCAGCCAAGTGGGCCCCTACAATGAGCAGTTCTTC.

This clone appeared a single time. In DNA, the CDR3 is TGTGCCAGCAGTGAAAATGAGCAGATCGGAGAGCAGTACTTC. Its protein is CASSENEQIGEQYF. The rearrangement links TRBV2 to TRBJ2-7, with D unresolved. Trimming took 2 bases from V and 7 from J, leaving 15 bases between them. The germline CDR1 and CDR2 sequences are SNHLY and FYNNEI. This CDR3 has 14 amino acids.

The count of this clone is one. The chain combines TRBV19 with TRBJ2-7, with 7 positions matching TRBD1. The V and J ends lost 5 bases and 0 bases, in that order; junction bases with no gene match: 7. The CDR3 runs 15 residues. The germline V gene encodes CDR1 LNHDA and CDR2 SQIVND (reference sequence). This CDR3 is CASSVDRARSYEQYF. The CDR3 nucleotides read TGTGCCAGTAGTGTCGACAGGGCCCGCTCCTACGAGCAGTACTTC.

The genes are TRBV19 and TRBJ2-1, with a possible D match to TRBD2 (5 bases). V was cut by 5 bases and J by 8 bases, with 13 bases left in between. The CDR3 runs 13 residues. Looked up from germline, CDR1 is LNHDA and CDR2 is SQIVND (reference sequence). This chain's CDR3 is CASSAPGGYEQFF. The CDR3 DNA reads TGTGCCAGTAGTGCTCCCGGCGGGTATGAGCAGTTCTTC.

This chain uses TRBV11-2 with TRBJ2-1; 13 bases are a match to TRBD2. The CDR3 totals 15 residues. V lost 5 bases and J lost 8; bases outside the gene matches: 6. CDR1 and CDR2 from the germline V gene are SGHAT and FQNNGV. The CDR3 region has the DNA TGTGCCAGCAGCCCGGGGACTAGCGGGAATCATGAGCAGTTCTTC. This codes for CASSPGTSGNHEQFF.

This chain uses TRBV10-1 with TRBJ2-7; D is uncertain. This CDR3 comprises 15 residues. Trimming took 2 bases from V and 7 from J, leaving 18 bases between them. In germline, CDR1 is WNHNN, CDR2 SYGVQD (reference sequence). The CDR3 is CASSEKGPPYKEQYF. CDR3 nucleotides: TGCGCCAGCAGTGAGAAGGGCCCTCCCTACAAAGAGCAGTACTTC.

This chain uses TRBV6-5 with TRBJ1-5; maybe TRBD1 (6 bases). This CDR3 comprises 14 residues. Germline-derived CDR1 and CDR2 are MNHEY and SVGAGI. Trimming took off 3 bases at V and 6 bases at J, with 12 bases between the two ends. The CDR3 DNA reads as TGTGCCAGCAGTTATACAGGGATTGGTCAGCCCCAGCATTTT. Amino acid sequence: CASSYTGIGQPQHF.

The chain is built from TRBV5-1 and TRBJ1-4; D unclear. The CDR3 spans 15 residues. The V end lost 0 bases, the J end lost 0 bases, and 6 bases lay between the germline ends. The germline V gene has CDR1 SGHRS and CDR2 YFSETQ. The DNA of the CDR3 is TGCGCCAGCAGCTTGGAGACGGCAACTAATGAAAAACTGTTTTTT. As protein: CASSLETATNEKLFF.

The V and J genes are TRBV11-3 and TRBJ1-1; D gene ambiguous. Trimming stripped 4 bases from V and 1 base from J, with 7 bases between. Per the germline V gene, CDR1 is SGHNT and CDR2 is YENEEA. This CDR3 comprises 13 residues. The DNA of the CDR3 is TGTGCCAGCAGCTCAGCACGGAACACTGAAGCTTTCTTT. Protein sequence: CASSSARNTEAFF. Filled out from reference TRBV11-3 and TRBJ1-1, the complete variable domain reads EAGVVQSPRYKIIEKKQPVAFWCNPISGHNTLYWYLQNLGQGPELLIRYENEEAVDDSQLPKDRFSAERLKGVDSTLKIQPAELGDSAVYLCASSSARNTEAFFGQGTRLTVV.

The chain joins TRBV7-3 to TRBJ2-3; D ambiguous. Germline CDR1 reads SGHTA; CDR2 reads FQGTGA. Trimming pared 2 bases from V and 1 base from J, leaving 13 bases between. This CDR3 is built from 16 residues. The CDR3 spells CASSLRSGPGTDTQYF. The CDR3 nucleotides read TGTGCCAGCAGCTTACGTTCGGGTCCAGGCACAGATACGCAGTATTTT.

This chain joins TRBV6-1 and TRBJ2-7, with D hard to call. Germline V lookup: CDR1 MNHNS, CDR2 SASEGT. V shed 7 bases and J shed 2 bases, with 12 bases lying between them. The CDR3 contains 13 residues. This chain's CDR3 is CASTRPATYEQYF. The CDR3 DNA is TGTGCCAGCACTCGACCGGCTACCTACGAGCAGTACTTC.

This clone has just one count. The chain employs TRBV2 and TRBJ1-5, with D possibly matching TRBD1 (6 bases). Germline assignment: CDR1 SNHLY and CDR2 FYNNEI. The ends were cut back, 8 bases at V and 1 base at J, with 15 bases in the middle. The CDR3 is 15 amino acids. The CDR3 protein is CASALEGGSNQPQHF. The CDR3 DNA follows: TGTGCCAGCGCCCTCGAGGGGGGCAGCAATCAGCCCCAGCATTTT.

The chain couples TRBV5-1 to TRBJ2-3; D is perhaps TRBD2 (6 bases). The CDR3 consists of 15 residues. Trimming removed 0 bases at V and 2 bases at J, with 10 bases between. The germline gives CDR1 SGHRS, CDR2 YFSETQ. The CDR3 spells CASSLVGSHTDTQYF. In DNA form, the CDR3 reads TGCGCCAGCAGCTTGGTCGGGAGCCACACAGATACGCAGTATTTT.

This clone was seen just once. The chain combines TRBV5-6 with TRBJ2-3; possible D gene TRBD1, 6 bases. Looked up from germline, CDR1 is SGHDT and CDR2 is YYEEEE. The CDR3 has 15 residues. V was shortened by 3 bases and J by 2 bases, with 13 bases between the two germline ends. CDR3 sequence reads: CASSWARGFTDTQYF. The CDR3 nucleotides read TGTGCCAGCAGCTGGGCCAGGGGTTTCACAGATACGCAGTATTTT.

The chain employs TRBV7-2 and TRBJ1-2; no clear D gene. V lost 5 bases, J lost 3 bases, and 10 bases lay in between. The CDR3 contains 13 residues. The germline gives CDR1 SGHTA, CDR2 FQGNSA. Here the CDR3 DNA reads TGTGCCAGCAGCCCCGGGAGTTACTATGGCTACACCTTC. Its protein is CASSPGSYYGYTF.

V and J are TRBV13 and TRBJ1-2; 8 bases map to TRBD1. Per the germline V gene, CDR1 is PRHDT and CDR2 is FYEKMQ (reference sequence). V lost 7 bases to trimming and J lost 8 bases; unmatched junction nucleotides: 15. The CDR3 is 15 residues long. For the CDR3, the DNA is TGTGCCAGCATCAAGGACAGGGTTTTTTCTCGAGGCTACACCTTC. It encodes CASIKDRVFSRGYTF.

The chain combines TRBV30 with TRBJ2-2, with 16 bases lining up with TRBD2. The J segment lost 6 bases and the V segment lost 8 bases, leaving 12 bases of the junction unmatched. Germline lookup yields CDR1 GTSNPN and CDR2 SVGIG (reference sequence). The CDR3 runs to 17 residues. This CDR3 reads CALSRGTSGGASGELFF. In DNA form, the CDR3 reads TGTGCCCTCTCCCGGGGGACTAGCGGGGGGGCGTCCGGGGAGCTGTTTTTT.

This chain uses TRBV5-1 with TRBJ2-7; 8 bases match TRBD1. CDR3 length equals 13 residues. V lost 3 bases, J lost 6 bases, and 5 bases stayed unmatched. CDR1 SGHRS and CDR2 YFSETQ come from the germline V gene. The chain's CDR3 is CASSSPGGAEQYF. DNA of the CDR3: TGCGCCAGCAGCTCCCCAGGGGGCGCCGAGCAGTACTTC. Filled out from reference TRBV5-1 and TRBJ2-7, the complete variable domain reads KAGVTQTPRYLIKTRGQQVTLSCSPISGHRSVSWYQQTPGQGLQFLFEYFSETQRNKGNFPGRFSGRQFSNSRSEMNVSTLELGDSALYLCASSSPGGAEQYFGPGTRLTVT.

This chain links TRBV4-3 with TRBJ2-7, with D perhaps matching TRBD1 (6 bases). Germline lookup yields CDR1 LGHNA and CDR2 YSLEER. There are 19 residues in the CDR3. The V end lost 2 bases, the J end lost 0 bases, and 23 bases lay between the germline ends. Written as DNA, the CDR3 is TGCGCCAGCAGCCAACAAACGGACAGTATCTTAAACCCCTCCTACGAGCAGTACTTC. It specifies CASSQQTDSILNPSYEQYF.

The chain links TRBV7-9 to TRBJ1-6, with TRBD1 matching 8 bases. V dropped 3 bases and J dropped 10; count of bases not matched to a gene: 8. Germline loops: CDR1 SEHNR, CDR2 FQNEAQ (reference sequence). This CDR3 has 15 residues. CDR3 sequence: CASSFPRTGFSPLHF. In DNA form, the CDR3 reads TGTGCCAGCAGCTTCCCTAGGACAGGGTTCTCACCCCTCCACTTT. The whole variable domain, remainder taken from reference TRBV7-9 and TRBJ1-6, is DTGVSQNPRHKITKRGQNVTFRCDPISEHNRLYWYRQTLGQGPEFLTYFQNEAQLEKSRLLSDRFSAERPKGSFSTLEIQRTEQGDSAMYLCASSFPRTGFSPLHFGNGTRLTVT.

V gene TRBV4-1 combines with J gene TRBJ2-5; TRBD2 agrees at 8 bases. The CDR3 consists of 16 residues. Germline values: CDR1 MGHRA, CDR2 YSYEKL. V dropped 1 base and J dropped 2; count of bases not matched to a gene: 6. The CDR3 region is CASSQAPGGPQETQYF. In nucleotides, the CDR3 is TGCGCCAGCAGCCAAGCTCCGGGAGGGCCGCAAGAGACCCAGTACTTC.

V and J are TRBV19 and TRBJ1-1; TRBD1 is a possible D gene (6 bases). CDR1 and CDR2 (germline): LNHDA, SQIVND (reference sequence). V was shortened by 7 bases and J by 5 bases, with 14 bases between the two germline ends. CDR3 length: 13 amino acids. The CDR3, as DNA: TGTGCCAGTAAGGATACAGGGACGACTGAAGCTTTCTTT. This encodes CASKDTGTTEAFF.

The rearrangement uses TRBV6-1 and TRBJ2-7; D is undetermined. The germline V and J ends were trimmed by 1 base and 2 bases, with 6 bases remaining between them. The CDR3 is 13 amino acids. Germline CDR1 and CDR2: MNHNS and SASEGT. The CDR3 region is CASSEVRTYEQYF. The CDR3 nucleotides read TGTGCCAGCAGTGAAGTCAGGACCTACGAGCAGTACTTC.

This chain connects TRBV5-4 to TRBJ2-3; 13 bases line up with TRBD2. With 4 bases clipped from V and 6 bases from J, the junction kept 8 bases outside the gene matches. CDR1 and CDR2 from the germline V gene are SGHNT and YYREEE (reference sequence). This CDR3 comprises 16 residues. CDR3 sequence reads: CASSPSRTSGSDTQYF. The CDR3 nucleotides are TGTGCCAGCAGCCCATCCAGGACTAGCGGGAGTGATACGCAGTATTTT.

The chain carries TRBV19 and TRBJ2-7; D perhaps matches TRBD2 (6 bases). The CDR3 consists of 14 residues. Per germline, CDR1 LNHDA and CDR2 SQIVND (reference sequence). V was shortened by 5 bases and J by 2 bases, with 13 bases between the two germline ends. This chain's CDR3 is CASSPLGLPYEQYF. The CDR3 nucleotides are TGTGCCAGTAGTCCTTTGGGACTTCCCTACGAGCAGTACTTC.

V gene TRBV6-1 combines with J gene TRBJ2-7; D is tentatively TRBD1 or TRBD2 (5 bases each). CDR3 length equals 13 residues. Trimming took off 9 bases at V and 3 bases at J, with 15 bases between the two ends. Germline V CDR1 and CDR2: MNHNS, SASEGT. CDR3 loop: CASTPGAGYEQYF. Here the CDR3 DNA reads TGTGCCAGTACACCCGGGGCTGGCTACGAGCAGTACTTC.

CDR3 nucleotide sequence: TGCGCCAGCAGTGAGTCGACTGGCCCCAACTATGGCTACACCTTC. Translating gives CASSESTGPNYGYTF. J is TRBJ1-2 and V is TRBV10-2; D gene uncertain. V was clipped by 0 bases and J by 2 bases, with 10 bases between them. This CDR3 contains 15 residues. Looked up from germline, CDR1 is WSHSY and CDR2 is SAAADI.

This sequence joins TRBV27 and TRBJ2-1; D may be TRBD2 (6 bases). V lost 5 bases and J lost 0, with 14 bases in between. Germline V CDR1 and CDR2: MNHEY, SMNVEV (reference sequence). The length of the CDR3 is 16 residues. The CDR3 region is CASSLRDWSSYNEQFF. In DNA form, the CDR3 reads TGTGCCAGCAGTCTCCGGGACTGGAGCTCCTACAATGAGCAGTTCTTC.